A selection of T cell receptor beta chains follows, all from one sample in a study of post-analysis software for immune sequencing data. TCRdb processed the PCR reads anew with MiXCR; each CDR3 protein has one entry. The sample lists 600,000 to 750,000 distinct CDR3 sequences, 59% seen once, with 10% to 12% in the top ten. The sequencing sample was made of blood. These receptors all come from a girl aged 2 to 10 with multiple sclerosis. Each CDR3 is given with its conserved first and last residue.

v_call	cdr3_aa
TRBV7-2	CASSLAPTGGIGYTF
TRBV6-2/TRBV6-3	CASSPGARWETQYF
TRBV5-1	CASSLGRNYEQYF
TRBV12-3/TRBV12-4	CASSLNSVLTF
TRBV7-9	CASSVRQLNTEAFF
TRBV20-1	CSAREPQDGYTF
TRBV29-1	CSFNTGDSTDTQYF
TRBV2	CASITQGGEKLFF
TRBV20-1	CSARRTVSSYNSPLHF
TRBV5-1	CASSLLAGRSSYNEQFF
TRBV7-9	CASSPRLAGFADTQYF
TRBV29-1	CSVEGGTGRNEQFF
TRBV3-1	CASSPTSTEDEQFF
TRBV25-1	CASSEWGQDSYEQYF
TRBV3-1	CASSSTTPMTGPDTQYF
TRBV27	CASSPWDSSYNEQFF
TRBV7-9	CASSQQGNEQFF
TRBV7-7	CASSSNGYRASVSYEQYF
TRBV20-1	CSAFLQDGYTF
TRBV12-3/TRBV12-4	CASSLGQRETQYF
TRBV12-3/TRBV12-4	CASRFSQNTEAFF
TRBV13	CASSLQGLAEYEQYF
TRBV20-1	CSAIGTGGWNIQYF
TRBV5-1	CASRRRDTSTDTQYF